One and the same sample provided the 26 T cell receptor beta chains below, sequenced in a study of beta chain features in type 1 diabetes. Points from the study as a whole: In all four CD4+ subsets, TCRB CDR3 length was significantly, moderately reduced in type 1 diabetes.

No antigens are known for them. The entirety of the isolated RNA underwent reverse transcription, so expressed TCRB transcripts were sequenced. Some clones are missing from TCRdb's copy, which holds only in-frame ones; the method was immunoSEQ multiplex PCR. The sample lists around 250,000 clones; about 15% were seen once. Sequencing used naive CD4+ T cells from blood. The receptors shown here come from a man between 25 and 39 years old with type 1 diabetes.

This clone occurred a few times. The chain recombines TRBV27 with TRBJ1-2, with 10 bases identical to TRBD1. The CDR3 loop spans 13 amino acids. The germline V gene has CDR1 MNHEY and CDR2 SMNVEV (reference sequence). Trimming took 3 bases from V and 8 from J; bases not matched to a gene: 3. CDR3 region: CASSFSTGGGYTF. CDR3 in DNA: TGTGCCAGCAGTTTTTCGACAGGGGGCGGCTACACCTTC.

V is TRBV6-5 and J is TRBJ2-5, with 8 nucleotides matching TRBD2. Looked up from germline, CDR1 is MNHEY and CDR2 is SVGAGI. Trimming took 7 bases from V and 1 from J; bases not matched to a gene: 2. The CDR3 loop spans 13 amino acids. In DNA, the CDR3 is TGTGCCAGCACCCTAGCGGGCCAAGAGACCCAGTACTTC. It translates to CASTLAGQETQYF.

This clone was found a few times. The V call is TRBV9, the J call TRBJ1-4, with D possibly being TRBD1 (5 bases). V was shortened by 2 bases and J by 8 bases, with 13 bases between the two germline ends. The germline V gene encodes CDR1 SGDLS and CDR2 YYNGEE. The CDR3 sequence is 14 residues long. CDR3 region: CASSVSGEGEKLFF. The CDR3 nucleotides are TGTGCCAGCAGCGTCTCGGGGGAAGGGGAAAAACTGTTTTTT.

The chain recombines TRBV19 with TRBJ2-1; D gene unclear. The CDR3 has 12 amino acids. Deletions cut 4 bases from V and 4 bases from J, with 5 bases between. Per the germline V gene, CDR1 is LNHDA and CDR2 is SQIVND (reference sequence). The CDR3 loop reads CASSTKYNEQFF. The DNA for the CDR3 is TGTGCCAGTAGTACCAAATACAATGAGCAGTTCTTC.

This clone was found a few times. This sequence joins TRBV5-4 and TRBJ2-1, with 12 bases fitting TRBD2. The trim removed 2 bases at V and 9 bases at J, leaving 6 bases unmatched. This CDR3 is built from 15 residues. The germline V gene has CDR1 SGHNT and CDR2 YYREEE (reference sequence). As DNA, the CDR3 is TGTGCCAGCAGCTTTCTAGCGGGGGGGCCTGGTGAGCAGTTCTTC. Translated, it gives CASSFLAGGPGEQFF.

This clone appeared a few times. This chain joins TRBV27 and TRBJ1-2; TRBD1 matches at 9 bases. The ends lost 6 bases at V and 4 bases at J; junction bases unmatched: 6. Germline loops: CDR1 MNHEY, CDR2 SMNVEV (reference sequence). The CDR3 has 14 amino acids. CDR3 residues: CASRPGTGSYGYTF. The CDR3 nucleotides read TGTGCCAGCAGACCCGGGACAGGGTCCTATGGCTACACCTTC.

This clone was seen more than once but under ten times. The V and J genes are TRBV5-4 and TRBJ2-3, with TRBD1 matching over 7 bases. Germline V gives CDR1 SGHNT, CDR2 YYREEE (reference sequence). Losses at the gene ends were 2 bases for V and 3 bases for J; bases not matched to a gene: 6. The CDR3 is 15 amino acids. CDR3 DNA: TGTGCCAGCAGCTTTTCCGGGACAGTTACAGATACGCAGTATTTT. Its translation: CASSFSGTVTDTQYF.

The rearrangement links TRBV12-5 to TRBJ1-5; D gene uncertain. V dropped 4 bases and J dropped 9 bases, with 19 bases sitting between them. Germline CDR1 reads LGHNT; CDR2 reads FRNRAP. The CDR3 is 15 amino acids. CDR3 region: CASGSLMGGRGPQHF. The CDR3 DNA follows: TGTGCTAGTGGTTCTCTGATGGGAGGCCGGGGGCCCCAGCATTTT.

This clone has only a few counts. The V call is TRBV7-2, the J call TRBJ2-1; TRBD2 agrees at 7 bases. Germline trimming cut 2 bases from V and 4 bases from J; bases unmatched to any gene: 5. Germline V gene lookup returns CDR1 SGHTA and CDR2 FQGNSA. This CDR3 spans 15 amino acids. This CDR3 reads CASSLWNSGYNEQFF. CDR3 in DNA: TGTGCCAGCAGCTTATGGAATAGCGGGTACAATGAGCAGTTCTTC. Complete variable domain (other parts from reference TRBV7-2 and TRBJ2-1): GAGVSQSPSNKVTEKGKDVELRCDPISGHTALYWYRQSLGQGLEFLIYFQGNSAPDKSGLPSDRFSAERTGGSVSTLTIQRTQQEDSAVYLCASSLWNSGYNEQFFGPGTRLTVL.

The chain links TRBV28 to TRBJ2-7, with D maybe TRBD2 (6 bases). CDR1 MDHEN and CDR2 SYDVKM come from the germline V gene. CDR3 length: 14 amino acids. Between the trimmed V and J ends, which lost 6 bases and 1 base, there was a span of 13 bases. Here the CDR3 DNA reads TGTGCCAGCAGCACGGGACTGAGTTCCTACGAGCAGTACTTC. This translates into CASSTGLSSYEQYF.

The DNA of the CDR3 is TGTGCCAGCAGCTGGGGTGAAGACAGGAGAGACTACACCTTC. Encoded protein: CASSWGEDRRDYTF. The chain carries TRBV7-8 and TRBJ1-2, with a weak D call TRBD1 (6 bases). V was trimmed by 4 bases and J by 10 bases, leaving 19 bases between them. Germline-derived CDR1 and CDR2 are SGHVS and FQNEAQ. There are 14 residues in the CDR3.

This chain connects TRBV11-2 to TRBJ1-3, with D tentatively TRBD1 (5 bases). The CDR3 has 15 residues. V lost 4 bases, J lost 0 bases, and 10 bases lay in between. Germline V lookup: CDR1 SGHAT, CDR2 FQNNGV. CDR3 DNA sequence: TGTGCCAGCAGCTCGGGGGGGGTCTCTGGAAACACCATATATTTT. It translates to CASSSGGVSGNTIYF. The variable domain in full, with the rest retrieved from reference TRBV11-2 and TRBJ1-3, is EAGVAQSPRYKIIEKRQSVAFWCNPISGHATLYWYQQILGQGPKLLIQFQNNGVVDDSQLPKDRFSAERLKGVDSTLKIQPAKLEDSAVYLCASSSGGVSGNTIYFGEGSWLTVV.

The chain combines TRBV30 with TRBJ1-2; D is possibly TRBD1 (6 bases). The CDR3 contains 11 residues. Germline V gene sequence: CDR1 GTSNPN, CDR2 SVGIG (reference sequence). V was cut by 2 bases and J by 7 bases, with 8 bases left in between. The CDR3 DNA follows: TGTGCCTGGAGTCACAGGGCTGGCTACACCTTC. This sequence encodes CAWSHRAGYTF. Complete variable domain (other parts from reference TRBV30 and TRBJ1-2): SQTIHQWPATLVQPVGSPLSLECTVEGTSNPNLYWYRQAAGRGLQLLFYSVGIGQISSEVPQNLSASRPQDRQFILSSKKLLLSDSGFYLCAWSHRAGYTFGSGTRLTVV.

This clone has only a few counts. The V and J genes are TRBV25-1 and TRBJ1-4, with D maybe TRBD1 (5 bases). From germline, CDR1 is MGHDK and CDR2 SYGVNS. There are 14 residues in the CDR3. V gave up 3 bases and J gave up 4 bases, with 9 bases separating them. The CDR3 DNA sequence: TGTGCCAGCAGTGATGACAGAAATAATGAAAAACTGTTTTTT. It specifies CASSDDRNNEKLFF.

This clone was detected a few times. V and J are TRBV7-9 and TRBJ2-5; 10 bases are shared with TRBD2. From germline, CDR1 is SEHNR and CDR2 FQNEAQ (reference sequence). The CDR3 has 15 residues. Germline trimming cut 4 bases from V and 5 bases from J; bases unmatched to any gene: 7. The CDR3 DNA reads as TGTGCCAGCAGCTACTACAGCGGGGGGGCGGAGACCCAGTACTTC. Its translation: CASSYYSGGAETQYF.

This clone has more than one count but fewer than ten. The chain recombines TRBV7-9 with TRBJ1-2; 9 nucleotides agree with TRBD1. CDR1 is SEHNR and CDR2 is FQNEAQ in the germline V gene (reference sequence). Losses at the gene ends were 3 bases for V and 7 bases for J; bases not matched to a gene: 3. CDR3 length equals 13 residues. This CDR3 reads CASSFGQGSGYTF. CDR3 coding DNA: TGTGCCAGCAGCTTCGGACAGGGGAGTGGCTACACCTTC.

This clone was observed a few times. J is TRBJ1-6 and V is TRBV19; D may be TRBD1 (6 bases). The germline V gene encodes CDR1 LNHDA and CDR2 SQIVND (reference sequence). V was trimmed by 5 bases and J by 9 bases, leaving 20 bases between them. This CDR3 spans 16 amino acids. This chain's CDR3 is CASSDLARQGTSPLHF. Here the CDR3 DNA reads TGTGCCAGTAGTGACCTTGCCCGGCAGGGGACTTCACCCCTCCACTTT.

The chain combines TRBV6-5 with TRBJ2-3, with D maybe TRBD2 (6 bases). CDR1 and CDR2 (germline): MNHEY, SVGAGI. Trimming stripped 0 bases from V and 1 base from J, with 11 bases between. This CDR3 is 16 amino acids long. CDR3 nucleotides: TGTGCCAGCAGTTACTCAGGGACTGGCCGCACAGATACGCAGTATTTT. Protein sequence: CASSYSGTGRTDTQYF.

This clone was seen a few times. The genes are TRBV10-3 and TRBJ1-5; D is unclear. Between the trimmed V and J ends, which lost 3 bases and 5 bases, there was a span of 14 bases. The CDR3 is 15 residues long. Germline-derived CDR1 and CDR2 are ENHRY and SYGVKD. In DNA, the CDR3 is TGTGCCATCAGTGAACTAGGGTATAGGGATCAGCCCCAGCATTTT. Translating it yields CAISELGYRDQPQHF.

V gene TRBV19 combines with J gene TRBJ1-2; TRBD1 is a possible D gene (6 bases). Germline CDR1 LNHDA, CDR2 SQIVND (reference sequence). The CDR3 extends over 12 amino acids. Trimming left V 9 bases short and J 6 bases short, with 14 bases between. CDR3 DNA: TGTGCCAGCGTACAGGGTTGGGATGGCTACACCTTC. Protein product: CASVQGWDGYTF.

The sample holds a few counts of this clone. This sequence joins TRBV9 and TRBJ1-1, with D maybe TRBD1 (5 bases). The V end lost 0 bases, the J end lost 4 bases, and 10 bases lay between the germline ends. Germline CDR1 and CDR2: SGDLS and YYNGEE. This CDR3 has 14 residues. The CDR3 nucleotides are TGTGCCAGCAGCGTAGCCACAGGCCTCACTGAAGCTTTCTTT. Protein sequence: CASSVATGLTEAFF.

The DNA of the CDR3 is TGTGCCAGCAGCCCGAGGACAGGGGAGAATGGCTACACCTTC. It translates to CASSPRTGENGYTF. V and J are TRBV7-2 and TRBJ1-2, with 9 bases fitting TRBD1. Per germline, CDR1 SGHTA and CDR2 FQGNSA. The CDR3 has 14 residues. The ends lost 5 bases at V and 6 bases at J; junction bases unmatched: 7.

This clone was recorded only once. V usage is TRBV5-6 and J usage is TRBJ1-1; D not certain. The CDR3 has 15 amino acids. The V end lost 4 bases, the J end lost 5 bases, and 18 bases lay between the germline ends. Germline V CDR1 and CDR2: SGHDT, YYEEEE. CDR3 sequence: CASSGGLLLRTEAFF. The CDR3 DNA is TGTGCCAGCAGCGGAGGACTGTTGCTGCGTACTGAAGCTTTCTTT.

This clone was detected a few times. The gene calls are TRBV21-1 and TRBJ1-2; the table calls TRBD1, which could not be checked here. TRBV21-1 is an annotated pseudogene. This CDR3 has 12 amino acids. The CDR3 nucleotides are TGTGCCAGCAGCACCAGGGATTATGGCTACACCTTC. It specifies CASSTRDYGYTF.

The chain recombines TRBV9 with TRBJ1-2; 8 nucleotides match TRBD1. The CDR3 sequence is 13 residues long. The V and J ends lost 4 bases and 4 bases, in that order; junction bases with no gene match: 3. Germline values: CDR1 SGDLS, CDR2 YYNGEE. The CDR3 DNA sequence: TGTGCCAGCAGCATAACAGGGGGCTATGGCTACACCTTC. It codes for CASSITGGYGYTF.

The gene calls are TRBV7-2 and TRBJ2-7, with D perhaps matching TRBD2 (6 bases). Trimming took off 3 bases at V and 0 bases at J, with 6 bases between the two ends. This CDR3 has 13 amino acids. Germline V gene lookup returns CDR1 SGHTA and CDR2 FQGNSA. CDR3: CASSLTSSYEQYF. CDR3 DNA sequence: TGTGCCAGCAGCTTGACTAGCTCCTACGAGCAGTACTTC.